Listed below are T cell receptor beta chains from one sample, sequenced in a study of T cells in Graves' hyperthyroidism and ophthalmopathy. Each CDR3 protein gets one entry after TCRdb re-called the multiplex PCR reads with MiXCR. The table has 300,000 to 400,000 distinct CDR3 sequences, more than 11% seen once. The material sequenced was blood. These receptors originate from a woman aged 60-75 years with Graves' hyperthyroidism. CDR3s include the opening cysteine and the closing phenylalanine or tryptophan. Fields, in order: clone size, V gene, J gene, D gene, CDR3 protein, CDR3 DNA. D genes are given only for firm matches. Size is stated for part of the rows, as once, few or many counts, or as a class when the clone is expanded.

clone_size: NA; v_call: TRBV5-1; j_call: TRBJ2-7; d_call: TRBD1; cdr3_aa: CASSFRTGVSDEQYF; cdr3_nt: TGCGCCAGCAGCTTCCGGACAGGGGTGAGCGATGAGCAGTACTTC
clone_size: many; v_call: TRBV12-3/TRBV12-4; j_call: TRBJ2-5; d_call: TRBD1; cdr3_aa: CASSPGGQSWETQYF; cdr3_nt: TGTGCCAGCAGCCCAGGGGGACAGTCTTGGGAGACCCAGTACTTC
clone_size: many; v_call: TRBV30; j_call: TRBJ1-1; d_call: NA; cdr3_aa: CAWNRDTTNTEAFF; cdr3_nt: TGTGCCTGGAACCGGGACACGACGAACACTGAAGCTTTCTTT
clone_size: NA; v_call: TRBV7-8; j_call: TRBJ2-3; d_call: NA; cdr3_aa: CASSSFNSADTQYF; cdr3_nt: TGTGCCAGCAGCTCCTTCAATTCGGCAGATACGCAGTATTTT
clone_size: NA; v_call: TRBV5-6; j_call: TRBJ2-1; d_call: NA; cdr3_aa: CASSWVYGEQFF; cdr3_nt: TGTGCCAGCAGCTGGGTCTATGGTGAGCAGTTCTTC
clone_size: many; v_call: TRBV18; j_call: TRBJ2-1; d_call: NA; cdr3_aa: CASSPGMATEQFF; cdr3_nt: TGTGCCAGCTCACCCGGTATGGCCACTGAGCAGTTCTTC
clone_size: NA; v_call: TRBV9; j_call: TRBJ2-1; d_call: NA; cdr3_aa: CASSVSSVDNEQFF; cdr3_nt: TGTGCCAGCAGCGTTTCTAGCGTAGACAATGAGCAGTTCTTC
clone_size: few; v_call: TRBV2; j_call: TRBJ2-1; d_call: TRBD2; cdr3_aa: CASRRVAGGPNEQFF; cdr3_nt: TGTGCCAGCAGAAGAGTAGCGGGAGGGCCCAATGAGCAGTTCTTC
clone_size: NA; v_call: TRBV13; j_call: TRBJ2-7; d_call: TRBD1; cdr3_aa: CASSLGLAQGHYGQYF; cdr3_nt: TGTGCCAGCAGCTTAGGGTTAGCACAGGGGCACTACGGGCAGTACTTC
clone_size: few; v_call: TRBV5-6; j_call: TRBJ1-1; d_call: NA; cdr3_aa: CASSFVGGALNTEAFF; cdr3_nt: TGTGCCAGCAGCTTTGTGGGGGGGGCTTTGAACACTGAAGCTTTCTTT
clone_size: NA; v_call: TRBV20-1; j_call: TRBJ2-7; d_call: TRBD2; cdr3_aa: CSANTEAGAREQYF; cdr3_nt: TGCAGTGCTAATACTGAAGCGGGAGCTCGCGAGCAGTACTTC
clone_size: many; v_call: TRBV7-9; j_call: TRBJ2-1; d_call: TRBD2; cdr3_aa: CASRNPGLAGNEQFF; cdr3_nt: TGTGCCAGCAGGAATCCGGGACTAGCGGGAAATGAGCAGTTCTTC
clone_size: many; v_call: TRBV12-3/TRBV12-4; j_call: TRBJ2-4; d_call: NA; cdr3_aa: CASRAGVNIQYF; cdr3_nt: TGTGCCAGCAGGGCAGGGGTGAACATTCAGTACTTC
clone_size: NA; v_call: TRBV7-3; j_call: TRBJ2-5; d_call: NA; cdr3_aa: CASCLGYSLDLETQYF; cdr3_nt: TGTGCCAGCTGCTTAGGTTATAGTCTCGACCTAGAGACCCAGTACTTC
clone_size: NA; v_call: TRBV6-1; j_call: TRBJ2-4; d_call: TRBD2; cdr3_aa: CASTGGREPKNIQYF; cdr3_nt: TGTGCCAGCACTGGAGGGCGGGAGCCCAAAAACATTCAGTACTTC
clone_size: many; v_call: TRBV10-3; j_call: TRBJ2-3; d_call: NA; cdr3_aa: CAISDPRPSGNTQYF; cdr3_nt: TGTGCCATCTCTGACCCACGGCCTTCTGGGAATACGCAGTATTTT
clone_size: few; v_call: TRBV25-1; j_call: TRBJ2-2; d_call: TRBD2; cdr3_aa: CASSELGTSVNTGELFF; cdr3_nt: TGTGCCAGCAGTGAATTAGGGACTAGCGTGAACACCGGGGAGCTGTTTTTT
clone_size: many; v_call: TRBV7-9; j_call: TRBJ2-1; d_call: NA; cdr3_aa: CASSLAGPYEQFF; cdr3_nt: TGTGCCAGCAGCTTAGCAGGGCCCTATGAGCAGTTCTTC
clone_size: many; v_call: TRBV20-1; j_call: TRBJ2-1; d_call: NA; cdr3_aa: CSARGPGYNEQFF; cdr3_nt: TGCAGTGCTAGAGGGCCAGGATACAATGAGCAGTTCTTC
clone_size: NA; v_call: TRBV9; j_call: TRBJ2-1; d_call: NA; cdr3_aa: CASSADGRPYNEQFF; cdr3_nt: TGTGCCAGCAGCGCAGACGGGAGACCCTACAATGAGCAGTTCTTC
clone_size: NA; v_call: TRBV12-3/TRBV12-4; j_call: TRBJ2-2; d_call: TRBD2; cdr3_aa: CASSLRTSGSGELFF; cdr3_nt: TGTGCCAGCAGTCTAAGGACTAGCGGGAGTGGGGAGCTGTTTTTT
clone_size: NA; v_call: TRBV24-1; j_call: TRBJ2-1; d_call: TRBD2; cdr3_aa: CATSDPTSGGYNEQFF; cdr3_nt: TGTGCCACCAGTGATCCGACTAGCGGGGGCTACAATGAGCAGTTCTTC
clone_size: NA; v_call: TRBV11-3; j_call: TRBJ2-5; d_call: TRBD1; cdr3_aa: CASSPRTGGYETQYF; cdr3_nt: TGTGCCAGCAGCCCGCGGACAGGGGGGTACGAGACCCAGTACTTC
clone_size: NA; v_call: TRBV5-1; j_call: TRBJ1-1; d_call: TRBD1; cdr3_aa: CASSLGHNLQGGNTEAFF; cdr3_nt: TGCGCCAGCAGCTTGGGACACAATTTACAGGGGGGCAACACTGAAGCTTTCTTT
clone_size: many; v_call: TRBV28; j_call: TRBJ2-3; d_call: NA; cdr3_aa: CASRDWDTQYF; cdr3_nt: TGTGCCAGCAGGGACTGGGATACGCAGTATTTT
clone_size: many; v_call: TRBV29-1; j_call: TRBJ2-2; d_call: NA; cdr3_aa: CSGASSRNTGELFF; cdr3_nt: TGCAGCGGGGCTAGCAGTCGGAACACCGGGGAGCTGTTTTTT
clone_size: few; v_call: TRBV6-1; j_call: TRBJ2-5; d_call: NA; cdr3_aa: CASSYGRLNQETQYF; cdr3_nt: TGTGCCAGCAGTTATGGTCGACTCAACCAAGAGACCCAGTACTTC
clone_size: many; v_call: TRBV28; j_call: TRBJ1-4; d_call: NA; cdr3_aa: CASSSGATNEKLFF; cdr3_nt: TGTGCCAGCAGTTCGGGTGCAACTAATGAAAAACTGTTTTTT
clone_size: many; v_call: TRBV3-1; j_call: TRBJ1-2; d_call: NA; cdr3_aa: CASSLFTGSYGYTF; cdr3_nt: TGTGCCAGCAGCCTCTTTACAGGGAGCTATGGCTACACCTTC
clone_size: few; v_call: TRBV12-3/TRBV12-4; j_call: TRBJ2-1; d_call: NA; cdr3_aa: CASTGGGSLFEQFF; cdr3_nt: TGTGCCAGCACTGGGGGCGGGAGCCTATTTGAGCAGTTCTTC
clone_size: NA; v_call: TRBV5-1; j_call: TRBJ2-5; d_call: TRBD2; cdr3_aa: CASSWTGLAVGETQYF; cdr3_nt: TGCGCCAGCAGTTGGACTGGACTAGCGGTCGGTGAGACCCAGTACTTC
clone_size: many; v_call: TRBV3-1; j_call: TRBJ2-1; d_call: TRBD2; cdr3_aa: CASSPGLAVIIYNEQFF; cdr3_nt: TGTGCCAGCAGCCCCGGACTAGCGGTTATCATATACAATGAGCAGTTCTTC
clone_size: many; v_call: TRBV5-1; j_call: TRBJ2-1; d_call: NA; cdr3_aa: CASSPGKDNLHNEQFF; cdr3_nt: TGCGCCAGCAGCCCAGGAAAGGATAACCTACACAATGAGCAGTTCTTC
clone_size: many; v_call: TRBV2; j_call: TRBJ2-1; d_call: NA; cdr3_aa: CASSSQGDEQFF; cdr3_nt: TGTGCCAGCAGTTCACAGGGTGATGAGCAGTTCTTC
clone_size: few; v_call: TRBV13; j_call: TRBJ2-7; d_call: TRBD2; cdr3_aa: CASSPGASGPLYEQYF; cdr3_nt: TGTGCCAGCAGCCCCGGGGCTAGCGGGCCTCTATACGAGCAGTACTTC